Listed below are T cell receptor beta chains from one sample, sequenced in a study of shared clonotypes between healthy human individuals. Some clones are missing from TCRdb's copy, which holds only in-frame ones; the method was immunoSEQ multiplex PCR. Found here are around 500,000 clones, more than 75% of them singletons; the top ten hold less than 15%. The sample comprised PBMCs. The receptor set was obtained from a middle-aged woman in good health. Some clones in this sample may be carry-over from other donors' samples. CDR3s include the opening cysteine and the closing phenylalanine or tryptophan. D genes are given only for firm matches. The size entry is marked missing in some rows and otherwise reads once, few, many or a size class.

>NA|TRBV6-5|TRBJ1-2|TRBD1
TGTGCCAGCAGTTACACCGACAGGGTGGGAGGCTACACCTTC
CASSYTDRVGGYTF
>NA|TRBV28|TRBJ2-7|TRBD2
TGTGCCAGCCACGGGGGACTAGGGTTCGAGCAGTACTTC
CASHGGLGFEQYF
>once|TRBV6-5|TRBJ2-7|TRBD2
TGTGCCAGCACCCCAGCGGGAGGATCCTACGAGCAGTACTTC
CASTPAGGSYEQYF
>NA|TRBV7-3|TRBJ2-7|TRBD2
TGTGCCAGCAGCTTAACTAGCGGGGGCTCCTACGAGCAGTACTTC
CASSLTSGGSYEQYF
>NA|TRBV7-3|TRBJ2-1|NA
TGTGCCAGCAGCTTATTCGGCGTGAGTAACAATGAGCAGTTCTTC
CASSLFGVSNNEQFF
>NA|TRBV7-9|TRBJ2-5|TRBD2
TGTGCCAGCAGCTCGCCGGGACTACAAGAGACCCAGTACTTC
CASSSPGLQETQYF
>once|TRBV5-4|TRBJ2-5|NA
TGTGCCAGCAGCCCCTCAGGGACAATCGAAGAGACCCAGTACTTC
CASSPSGTIEETQYF
>NA|TRBV7-3|TRBJ2-2|NA
TGTGCCAGCAGCTCTTACCCCCGGGACGTCGCGAACACCGGGGAGCTGTTTTTT
CASSSYPRDVANTGELFF
>NA|TRBV23-1|TRBJ1-4|TRBD1
TGCGCCAGAGGGACAGGGGGAACTAATGAAAAACTGTTTTTT
CARGTGGTNEKLFF
>NA|TRBV7-9|TRBJ2-1|NA
TGTGCCAGCGTCAATGAGCAGTTCTTC
CASVNEQFF
>NA|TRBV7-8|TRBJ2-5|NA
TGTGCCAGCAGCTTATATAGGGAGTTCGAGACCCAGTACTTC
CASSLYREFETQYF
>NA|TRBV28|TRBJ2-5|NA
TGTGCCAGCAGTTTCCGGGAAGAGACCCAGTACTTC
CASSFREETQYF
>NA|TRBV7-9|TRBJ2-3|TRBD2
TGTGCCAGCAGCTCGGGGACTAGCGGGAGGGCAGATACGCAGTATTTT
CASSSGTSGRADTQYF
>many|TRBV19|TRBJ2-1|TRBD2
TGTGCCAGTACCACGCCGGGACTAGCGGGGGCCAATGAGCAGTTCTTC
CASTTPGLAGANEQFF
>once|TRBV18|TRBJ1-1|NA
TGTGCCAGCTCACCACCGCCTAGTAGAGGGAACACTGAAGCTTTCTTT
CASSPPPSRGNTEAFF
>NA|TRBV19|TRBJ2-1|TRBD1
TGTGCCAGTAGTCGTATCGGGACAGGGGGCTATGAGCAGTTCTTC
CASSRIGTGGYEQFF
>NA|TRBV4-2|TRBJ1-2|NA
TGTGCCAGCAGCCAAGATAGGGCGGCCTATGGCTACACCTTC
CASSQDRAAYGYTF